Here is one T cell receptor beta chain with its context. Its cognate antigen is unknown. The data were taken from a study of a mutant IDH1 vaccine in newly diagnosed glioma. Noted time point: week 11, during vaccination. Alongside topical imiquimod, each dose of vaccine comprised 300 ug of mutant IDH1 20-mer peptide. Those who donated had recent WHO grade 3 or 4 IDH1-mutant, ATRX-lost astrocytomas. Repertoires were generated with immunoSEQ multiplex PCR, while TCRdb's copy carries only in-frame clones and drops some. The data show some 26,000 clones, 60% to 75% seen once. The material was peripheral blood mononuclear cells (PBMCs), obtained from a glioma patient whose treatment included an IDH1 peptide vaccine. This clonotype was obtained from a man aged 18 to 30 with glioma. Some clones in this sample may be carry-over from other donors' samples.

The CDR3 sequence: CASSTPRAGQFF. In DNA form, the CDR3 reads TGTGCCAGCAGCACACCTAGAGCCGGGCAGTTCTTC. This chain joins TRBV9 and TRBJ2-1, with D hard to call. The CDR3 is 12 amino acids. Per the germline V gene, CDR1 is SGDLS and CDR2 is YYNGEE. Trimming stripped 4 bases from V and 12 bases from J, with 14 bases between.